Below are 16 T cell receptor beta chains sequenced from a single sample in a study of T cell responses to AZD1222 COVID-19 vaccine. Sequencing was performed with immunoSEQ multiplex PCR; in TCRdb, only in-frame clones are kept and a portion is missing. The table lists about 92,000 clones, approximately 90% of them singletons. The material sequenced was peripheral blood, taken on day 0 of AZD1222 vaccination. The receptors were sampled from an adult in good health.

This sequence joins TRBV12-3 or TRBV12-4 and TRBJ2-3; D is possibly TRBD1 or TRBD2 (5 bases each). V gave up 5 bases and J gave up 6 bases, with 12 bases separating them. The CDR3 spans 13 residues. The CDR3 reads CASSPPEGDTQYF. The CDR3 region has the DNA TGTGCCAGCAGTCCCCCCGAGGGGGATACGCAGTATTTT.

This clone has only one observation. The V call is TRBV5-1, the J call TRBJ2-7, with no clear D. Trimming took off 4 bases at V and 5 bases at J, with 16 bases between the two ends. The CDR3 has 14 amino acids. The germline V gene has CDR1 SGHRS and CDR2 YFSETQ. This chain's CDR3 is CASSPNGRHDEQYF. In DNA form, the CDR3 reads TGCGCCAGCAGCCCAAACGGTAGACACGACGAGCAGTACTTC.

The rearrangement joins TRBV6-1 to TRBJ2-7; D gene ambiguous. Germline V gene sequence: CDR1 MNHNS, CDR2 SASEGT. The CDR3 length is 13 residues. The ends were cut back, 3 bases at V and 1 base at J, with 7 bases in the middle. CDR3: CASSDSVSYEQYF. As DNA, the CDR3 is TGTGCCAGCAGTGACAGCGTTTCCTACGAGCAGTACTTC.

This chain joins TRBV5-1 and TRBJ1-2; the D gene is possibly TRBD1 (6 bases). Trimming pared 4 bases from V and 5 bases from J, leaving 9 bases between. The germline V gene has CDR1 SGHRS and CDR2 YFSETQ. This CDR3 is 12 amino acids long. Here the CDR3 reads CASSQGQYGYTF. In nucleotides, the CDR3 is TGCGCCAGCAGCCAAGGACAGTATGGCTACACCTTC.

V and J are TRBV4-2 and TRBJ2-5; D is uncertain. V was clipped by 0 bases and J by 5 bases, with 13 bases between them. The CDR3 length is 15 residues. The germline V gene has CDR1 LGHNA and CDR2 YNFKEQ. Written as DNA, the CDR3 is TGTGCCAGCAGCCAAGATGAGGTCCGTGGGGAGACCCAGTACTTC. This translates into CASSQDEVRGETQYF.

The chain recombines TRBV3-1 (or the pseudogene TRBV3-2) with TRBJ1-4, with 8 bases aligning to TRBD1. V shed 4 bases, J shed 7 bases, and the junction held 11 bases outside the gene matches. Germline V gene sequence: CDR1 LGHDT, CDR2 YNNKEL (reference sequence). This CDR3 is 16 amino acids long. The CDR3 region is CASSPRGGQAREKLFF. CDR3 sequence (DNA): TGTGCCAGCAGCCCCCGTGGGGGACAGGCCCGTGAAAAACTGTTTTTT.

This chain links TRBV6-5 with TRBJ2-2; TRBD2 might be the D (6 bases). Looked up from germline, CDR1 is MNHEY and CDR2 is SVGAGI. The CDR3 contains 14 residues. V was clipped by 6 bases and J by 2 bases, with 10 bases between them. CDR3 DNA: TGTGCCAGCAGAGGAGGGACTAACACCGGGGAGCTGTTTTTT. Protein product: CASRGGTNTGELFF.

This chain uses TRBV7-8 with TRBJ1-5, with TRBD1 matching over 9 bases. The CDR3 runs 14 residues. Germline trimming cut 5 bases from V and 4 bases from J; bases unmatched to any gene: 3. Per germline, CDR1 SGHVS and CDR2 FQNEAQ. CDR3: CASSPTGGNQPQHF. CDR3 bases: TGTGCCAGCAGCCCGACAGGGGGAAATCAGCCCCAGCATTTT.

The genes are TRBV6-6 and TRBJ1-5, with 10 bases lining up with TRBD1. The CDR3 loop spans 16 amino acids. Trimming at V came to 6 bases and at J to 2 bases, leaving 7 bases not matched to a gene. Looked up from germline, CDR1 is MNHNY and CDR2 is SVGAGI (reference sequence). The CDR3 sequence is CASRAPGTGGNQPQHF. The CDR3 DNA is TGTGCCAGCAGGGCTCCCGGGACAGGGGGCAATCAGCCCCAGCATTTT.

The rearrangement uses TRBV12-3 or TRBV12-4 and TRBJ1-6; D ambiguous. The CDR3 has 12 amino acids. V lost 7 bases to trimming and J lost 8 bases, with 9 bases between them. The chain's CDR3 is CASTSRYSPLHF. CDR3 DNA: TGTGCCAGCACCTCAAGGTATTCACCCCTCCACTTT.

This chain uses TRBV4-3 with TRBJ2-7; D is uncertain. Trimming stripped 1 base from V and 3 bases from J, with 13 bases between. This CDR3 is built from 15 residues. Germline V lookup: CDR1 LGHNA, CDR2 YSLEER. The CDR3 coding sequence is TGCGCCAGCAGCCAAGGCTCGGACGGAATCTACGAGCAGTACTTC. Its protein product is CASSQGSDGIYEQYF.

This clone was picked up one time. The CDR3 sequence: CALHPPGHEAFF. In DNA form, the CDR3 reads TGTGCCCTTCATCCCCCAGGCCACGAAGCTTTCTTT. The chain uses TRBV28 and TRBJ1-1, with D uncertain. The germline V and J ends were trimmed by 11 bases and 8 bases, with 18 bases remaining between them. Germline values: CDR1 MDHEN, CDR2 SYDVKM. The CDR3 contains 12 residues.

The J gene is TRBJ2-7, the V gene TRBV27; D is unresolved. The CDR3 is 17 residues long. V lost 6 bases to trimming and J lost 6 bases, with 27 bases between them. Germline loops: CDR1 MNHEY, CDR2 SMNVEV (reference sequence). CDR3 coding DNA: TGTGCCAGCAGGGAACCCCTTAGTCTATCGCGGAGCGTCGAGCAGTACTTC. Amino acids: CASREPLSLSRSVEQYF.

The chain has TRBV28 and TRBJ1-4; 10 nucleotides align to TRBD1. The ends lost 5 bases at V and 6 bases at J; junction bases unmatched: 6. CDR3 length: 15 amino acids. Germline CDR1 MDHEN, CDR2 SYDVKM. This chain's CDR3 is CASSPAGTGDEKLFF. The CDR3 DNA follows: TGTGCCAGCAGTCCCGCCGGGACAGGGGATGAAAAACTGTTTTTT.

The gene calls are TRBV5-4 and TRBJ2-5; TRBD1 is a possible D gene (6 bases). Trimming removed 2 bases from V and 4 bases from J, with 12 bases in between. This CDR3 is 14 amino acids long. The V gene's germline CDR1 is SGHNT and CDR2 YYREEE (reference sequence). This CDR3 reads CASSFGQGRETQYF. The CDR3, as DNA: TGTGCCAGCAGCTTCGGGCAGGGGAGAGAGACCCAGTACTTC.

This chain connects TRBV11-2 to TRBJ1-2; D remains unclear. The CDR3 extends over 13 amino acids. CDR1 SGHAT and CDR2 FQNNGV come from the germline V gene. Trimming stripped 0 bases from V and 8 bases from J, with 10 bases between. DNA for the CDR3: TGTGCCAGCAGCTTAGACGGGCTGGGGGGCTACACCTTC. It is translated as CASSLDGLGGYTF.